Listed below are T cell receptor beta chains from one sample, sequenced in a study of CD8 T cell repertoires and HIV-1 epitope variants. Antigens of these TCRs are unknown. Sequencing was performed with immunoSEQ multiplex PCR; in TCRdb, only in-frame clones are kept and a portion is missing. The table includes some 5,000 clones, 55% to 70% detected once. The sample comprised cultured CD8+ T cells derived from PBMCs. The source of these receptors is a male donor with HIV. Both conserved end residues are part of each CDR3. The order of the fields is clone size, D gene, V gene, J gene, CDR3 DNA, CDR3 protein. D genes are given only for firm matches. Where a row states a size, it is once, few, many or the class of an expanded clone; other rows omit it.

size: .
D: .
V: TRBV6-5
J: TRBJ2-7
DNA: TGTGCCAGCAGACCTATTGGGGGCTACGAGCAGTACTTC
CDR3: CASRPIGGYEQYF

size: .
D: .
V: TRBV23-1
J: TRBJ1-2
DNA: TGCGCCAGCAGTCAATGGAGGCTTAACTATGGCTACACCTTC
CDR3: CASSQWRLNYGYTF

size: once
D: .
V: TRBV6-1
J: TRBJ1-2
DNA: TGTGCCAGCTCCTACGGAGCTAACTATGGCTACACCTTC
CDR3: CASSYGANYGYTF

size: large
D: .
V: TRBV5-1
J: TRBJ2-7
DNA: TGCGCCAGCAGCCCTGAGTTGGATTACTACGAGCAGTACTTC
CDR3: CASSPELDYYEQYF

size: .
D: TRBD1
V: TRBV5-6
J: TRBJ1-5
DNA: TGTGCCAGCAGCCTGTCCGGGACAGAAGATAGCAATCAGCCCCAGCATTTT
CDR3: CASSLSGTEDSNQPQHF

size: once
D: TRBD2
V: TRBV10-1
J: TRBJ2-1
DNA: TGCGCCAGCAGTGAGCGCGGGGGACTTGAGCAGTTCTTC
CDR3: CASSERGGLEQFF

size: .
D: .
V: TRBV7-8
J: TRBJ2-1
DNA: TGTGCCAGCAGCTTAGTAGGACCGGAGCTGAGCTCCTACAATGAGCAGTTCTTC
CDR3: CASSLVGPELSSYNEQFF

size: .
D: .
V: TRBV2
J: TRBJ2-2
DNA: TGTGCCAGCAGTCAATGGACGCCCCGGGACACCGGGGAGCTGTTTTTT
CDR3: CASSQWTPRDTGELFF

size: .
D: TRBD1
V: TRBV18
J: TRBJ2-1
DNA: TGTGCCAGCTCACCACAGGACAGGCCCAATGAGCAGTTCTTC
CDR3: CASSPQDRPNEQFF

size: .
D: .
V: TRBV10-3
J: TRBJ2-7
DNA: TGTGCCATCAGTGGGGTCGGGGACACCTACGAGCAGTACTTC
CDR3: CAISGVGDTYEQYF

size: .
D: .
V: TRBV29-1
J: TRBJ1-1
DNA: TGCAGCGTTGATGGGATACCTCTCACTGAAGCTTTCTTT
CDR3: CSVDGIPLTEAFF

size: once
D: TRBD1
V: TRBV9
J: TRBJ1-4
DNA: TGTGCCAGCAGCGGACGCCGGACAGGGAAGGGAGAAAAACTGTTTTTT
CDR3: CASSGRRTGKGEKLFF

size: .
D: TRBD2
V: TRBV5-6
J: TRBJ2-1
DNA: TGTGCCAGCAGCTTGGGTAGCGGGCACAATGAGCAGTTCTTC
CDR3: CASSLGSGHNEQFF

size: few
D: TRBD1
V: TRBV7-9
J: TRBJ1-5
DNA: TGTGCCAGCAGCCCACAGGGGGCTGGCAATCAGCCCCAGCATTTT
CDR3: CASSPQGAGNQPQHF

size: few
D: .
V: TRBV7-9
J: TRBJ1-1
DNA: TGTGCCAGCAGCTTAGATGACAGTAGTGAAGCTTTCTTT
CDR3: CASSLDDSSEAFF

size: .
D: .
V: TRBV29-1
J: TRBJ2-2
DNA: TGCAGCGTTGAAGGACGGGGCCAAGCGAACACCGGGGAGCTGTTTTTT
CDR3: CSVEGRGQANTGELFF

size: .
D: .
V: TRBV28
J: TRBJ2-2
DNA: TGTGCCAGCAGTGGCGGGGACACAGCGAACACCGGGGAGCTGTTTTTT
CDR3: CASSGGDTANTGELFF

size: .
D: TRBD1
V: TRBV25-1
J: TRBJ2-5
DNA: TGTGCCAGCAGTGAAGGGACAGGGGGCGGGGAGACCCAGTACTTC
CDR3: CASSEGTGGGETQYF

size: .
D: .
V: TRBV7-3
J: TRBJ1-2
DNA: TGCGCCAGCAGCCAAGATCCCCCAGACTTGGACTATGGCTACACCTTC
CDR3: CASSQDPPDLDYGYTF

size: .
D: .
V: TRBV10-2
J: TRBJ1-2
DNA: TGCGCCAGCAGTGGACAGGCTCTTTATGGCTACACCTTC
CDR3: CASSGQALYGYTF

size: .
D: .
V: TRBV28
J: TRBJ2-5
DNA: TGTGCCAGCAGCTCCGCCGGGATAGATCAAGAGACCCAGTACTTC
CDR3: CASSSAGIDQETQYF

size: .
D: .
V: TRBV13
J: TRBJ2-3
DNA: TGTGCCAGCAGCCCCCCGGGCAGGGGGAGGACAGATACGCAGTATTTT
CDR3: CASSPPGRGRTDTQYF

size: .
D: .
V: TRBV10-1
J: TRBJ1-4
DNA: TGCGCCAGCAGTGAGACCGGGGAAGGTTTGGCTTTT
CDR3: CASSETGEGLAF

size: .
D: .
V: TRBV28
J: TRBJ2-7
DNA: TGTGCCAGCAGTTTAGAAACGGTAGCGGATTACTCCTACGAGCAGTACTTC
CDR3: CASSLETVADYSYEQYF

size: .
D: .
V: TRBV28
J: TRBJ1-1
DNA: TGTGCCAGCAGTTTGAGCAGGGGAACTGAAGCTTTCTTT
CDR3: CASSLSRGTEAFF

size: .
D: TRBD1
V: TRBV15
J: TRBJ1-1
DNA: TGTGCCACCAGCAGAGATAACAACAGGGGCGAAGCTTTCTTT
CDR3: CATSRDNNRGEAFF

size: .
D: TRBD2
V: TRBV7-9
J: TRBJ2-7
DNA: TGTGCCAGCAGCTTAGTTTCGTCTAGCGGGGACTACGAGCAGTACTTC
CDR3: CASSLVSSSGDYEQYF